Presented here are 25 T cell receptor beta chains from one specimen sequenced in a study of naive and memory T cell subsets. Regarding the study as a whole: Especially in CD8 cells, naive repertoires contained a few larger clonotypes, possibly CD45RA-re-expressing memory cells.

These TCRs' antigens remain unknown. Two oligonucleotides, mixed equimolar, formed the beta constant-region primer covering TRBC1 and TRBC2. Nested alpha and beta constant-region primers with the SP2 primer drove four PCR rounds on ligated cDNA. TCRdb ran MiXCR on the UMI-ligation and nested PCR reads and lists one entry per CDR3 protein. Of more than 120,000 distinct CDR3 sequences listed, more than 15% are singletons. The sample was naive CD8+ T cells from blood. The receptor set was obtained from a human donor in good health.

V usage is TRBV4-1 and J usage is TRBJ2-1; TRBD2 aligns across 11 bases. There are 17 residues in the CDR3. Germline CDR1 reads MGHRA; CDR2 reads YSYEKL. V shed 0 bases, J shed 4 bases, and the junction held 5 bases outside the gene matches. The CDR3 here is CASSQETTSGIYNEQFF. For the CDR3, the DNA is TGCGCCAGCAGCCAAGAAACGACTAGCGGGATTTACAATGAGCAGTTCTTC.

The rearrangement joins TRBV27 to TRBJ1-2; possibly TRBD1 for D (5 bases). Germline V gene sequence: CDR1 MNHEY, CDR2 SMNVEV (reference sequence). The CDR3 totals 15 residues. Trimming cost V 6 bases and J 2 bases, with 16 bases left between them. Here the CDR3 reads CASSPIGGKNYGYTF. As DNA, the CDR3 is TGTGCCAGCAGCCCTATCGGGGGGAAGAACTATGGCTACACCTTC.

CDR3 DNA sequence: TGCAGCGTTGGCGCTAGCGCCTTCTCCTACGAGCAGTACTTC. Translating it yields CSVGASAFSYEQYF. This chain links TRBV29-1 with TRBJ2-7; possible D gene TRBD2, 6 bases. The CDR3 sequence is 14 residues long. The germline gives CDR1 SQVTM, CDR2 ANQGSEA. V lost 4 bases and J 0 bases, leaving 13 bases between the germline ends.

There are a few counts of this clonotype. CDR3: CATQSVGGSYTF. The DNA for the CDR3 is TGTGCCACCCAAAGCGTCGGGGGGAGCTACACCTTC. The chain couples TRBV2 to TRBJ1-2; D is possibly TRBD1 (5 bases). Germline V gives CDR1 SNHLY, CDR2 FYNNEI. Between the trimmed V and J ends, which lost 10 bases and 9 bases, there was a span of 18 bases. The CDR3 length is 12 residues.

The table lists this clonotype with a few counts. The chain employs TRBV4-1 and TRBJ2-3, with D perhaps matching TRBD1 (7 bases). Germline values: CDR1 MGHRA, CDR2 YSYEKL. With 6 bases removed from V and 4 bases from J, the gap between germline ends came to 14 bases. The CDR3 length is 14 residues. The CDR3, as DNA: TGCGCCAGCAGTCGAACAGGGGAGGCAGATACGCAGTATTTT. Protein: CASSRTGEADTQYF.

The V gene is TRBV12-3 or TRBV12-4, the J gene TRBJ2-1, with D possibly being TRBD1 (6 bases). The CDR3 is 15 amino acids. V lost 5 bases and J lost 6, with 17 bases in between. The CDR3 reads CASSPRGRGINEQFF. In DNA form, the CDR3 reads TGTGCCAGCAGTCCCCGGGGCAGGGGAATCAATGAGCAGTTCTTC.

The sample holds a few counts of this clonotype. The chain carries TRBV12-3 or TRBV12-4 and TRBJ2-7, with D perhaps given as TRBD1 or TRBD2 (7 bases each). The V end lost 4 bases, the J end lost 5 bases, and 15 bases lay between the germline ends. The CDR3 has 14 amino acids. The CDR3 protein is CASSSTGEGDEQYF. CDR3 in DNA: TGTGCCAGCAGTTCCACAGGGGAGGGTGACGAGCAGTACTTC.

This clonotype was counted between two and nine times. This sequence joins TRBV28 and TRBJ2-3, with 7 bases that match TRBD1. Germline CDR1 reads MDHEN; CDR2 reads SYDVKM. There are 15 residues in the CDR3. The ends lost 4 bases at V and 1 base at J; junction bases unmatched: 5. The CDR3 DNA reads TGTGCCAGCAGTTCAACAGGGGACGGCACAGATACGCAGTATTTT. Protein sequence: CASSSTGDGTDTQYF.

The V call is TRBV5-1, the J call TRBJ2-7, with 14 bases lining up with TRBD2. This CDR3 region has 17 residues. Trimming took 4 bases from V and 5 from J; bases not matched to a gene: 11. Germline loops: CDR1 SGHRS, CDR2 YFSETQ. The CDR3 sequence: CASSQGLAGAPGDEQYF. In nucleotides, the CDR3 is TGCGCCAGCAGCCAGGGACTAGCGGGAGCTCCGGGTGACGAGCAGTACTTC.

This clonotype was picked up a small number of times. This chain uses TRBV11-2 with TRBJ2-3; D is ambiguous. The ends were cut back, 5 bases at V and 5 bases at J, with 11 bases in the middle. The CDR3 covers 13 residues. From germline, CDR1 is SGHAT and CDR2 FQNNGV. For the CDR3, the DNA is TGTGCCAGCAGCCCGGCCATCGGAGATACGCAGTATTTT. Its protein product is CASSPAIGDTQYF.

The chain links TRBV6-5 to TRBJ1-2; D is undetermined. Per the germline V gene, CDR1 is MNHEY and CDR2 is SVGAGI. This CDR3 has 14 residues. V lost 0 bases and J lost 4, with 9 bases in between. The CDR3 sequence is CASSYSQDAYGYTF. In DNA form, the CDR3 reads TGTGCCAGCAGTTACTCGCAGGACGCCTATGGCTACACCTTC.

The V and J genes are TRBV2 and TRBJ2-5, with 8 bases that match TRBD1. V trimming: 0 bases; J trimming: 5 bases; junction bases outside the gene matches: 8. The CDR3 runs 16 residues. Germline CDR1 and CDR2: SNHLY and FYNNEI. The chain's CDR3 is CASSEAGTGYLETQYF. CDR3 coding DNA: TGTGCCAGCAGTGAAGCGGGGACAGGCTACCTTGAGACCCAGTACTTC. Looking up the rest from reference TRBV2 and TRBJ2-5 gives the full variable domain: EPEVTQTPSHQVTQMGQEVILRCVPISNHLYFYWYRQILGQKVEFLVSFYNNEISEKSEIFDDQFSVERPDGSNFTLKIRSTKLEDSAMYFCASSEAGTGYLETQYFGPGTRLLVL.

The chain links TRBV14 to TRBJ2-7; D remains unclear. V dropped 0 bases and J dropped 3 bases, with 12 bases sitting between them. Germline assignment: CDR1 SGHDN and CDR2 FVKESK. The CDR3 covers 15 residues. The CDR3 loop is CASSQDSDVSYEQYF. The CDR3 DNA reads TGTGCCAGCAGCCAAGACTCTGATGTGAGCTACGAGCAGTACTTC.

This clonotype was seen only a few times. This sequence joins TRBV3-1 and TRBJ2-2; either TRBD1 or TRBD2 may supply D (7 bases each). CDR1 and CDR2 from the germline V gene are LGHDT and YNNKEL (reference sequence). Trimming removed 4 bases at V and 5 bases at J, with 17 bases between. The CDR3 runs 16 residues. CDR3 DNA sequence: TGTGCCAGCAGCCCCCGCGACAGGGAGGGGACCGGGGAGCTGTTTTTT. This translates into CASSPRDREGTGELFF.

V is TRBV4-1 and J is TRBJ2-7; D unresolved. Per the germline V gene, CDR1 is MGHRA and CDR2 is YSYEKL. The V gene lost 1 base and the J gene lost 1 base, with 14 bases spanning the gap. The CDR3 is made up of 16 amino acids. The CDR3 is CASSQVLAGISYEQYF. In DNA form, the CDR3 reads TGCGCCAGCAGCCAAGTCCTCGCAGGTATATCCTACGAGCAGTACTTC.

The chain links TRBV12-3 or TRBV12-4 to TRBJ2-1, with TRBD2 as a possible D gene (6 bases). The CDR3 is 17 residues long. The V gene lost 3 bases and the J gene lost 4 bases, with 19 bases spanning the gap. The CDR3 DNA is TGTGCCAGCAGTTTCGTACCCGGGAGAAATTCTTACAATGAGCAGTTCTTC. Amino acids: CASSFVPGRNSYNEQFF.

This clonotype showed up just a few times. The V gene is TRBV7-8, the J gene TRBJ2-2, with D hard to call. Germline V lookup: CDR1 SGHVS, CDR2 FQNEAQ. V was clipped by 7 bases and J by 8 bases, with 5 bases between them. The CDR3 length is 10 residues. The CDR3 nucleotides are TGTGCCAGCATGGCGGGGGAGCTGTTTTTT. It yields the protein CASMAGELFF.

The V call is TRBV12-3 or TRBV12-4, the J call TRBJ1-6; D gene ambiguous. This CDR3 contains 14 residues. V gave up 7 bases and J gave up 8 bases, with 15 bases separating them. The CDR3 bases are TGTGCCAGCACCTGGAGGGCAGCCGATTCACCCCTCCACTTT. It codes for CASTWRAADSPLHF.

The CDR3 sequence: CASSSGRGEAFF. Here the CDR3 DNA reads TGTGCCAGCAGCTCCGGGCGGGGTGAAGCTTTCTTT. The rearrangement joins TRBV13 to TRBJ1-1; D gene ambiguous. CDR3 length: 12 amino acids. The ends were cut back, 4 bases at V and 7 bases at J, with 10 bases in the middle. Germline lookup yields CDR1 PRHDT and CDR2 FYEKMQ (reference sequence).

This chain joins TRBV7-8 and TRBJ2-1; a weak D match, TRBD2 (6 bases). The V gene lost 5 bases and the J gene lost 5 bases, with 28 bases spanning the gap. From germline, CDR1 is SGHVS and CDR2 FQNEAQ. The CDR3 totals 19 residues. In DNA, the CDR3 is TGTGCCAGCAGCGAGATCTTAGAGGCTGGGGGAGGTCGCCACAATGAGCAGTTCTTC. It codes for CASSEILEAGGGRHNEQFF.

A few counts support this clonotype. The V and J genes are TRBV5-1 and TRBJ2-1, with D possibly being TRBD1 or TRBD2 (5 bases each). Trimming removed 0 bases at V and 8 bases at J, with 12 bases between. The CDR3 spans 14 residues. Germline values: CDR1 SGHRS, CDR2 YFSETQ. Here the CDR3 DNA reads TGCGCCAGCAGCTTGGCGGGGCCCCCCGATGAGCAGTTCTTC. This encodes CASSLAGPPDEQFF.

CDR3 in DNA: TGTGCCGTGGAGGACGTTGTCACTGAAGCTTTCTTT. It codes for CAVEDVVTEAFF. This sequence joins TRBV5-4 and TRBJ1-1; no definite D call. V was shortened by 10 bases and J by 4 bases, with 14 bases between the two germline ends. This CDR3 has 12 residues. Germline V gives CDR1 SGHNT, CDR2 YYREEE (reference sequence).

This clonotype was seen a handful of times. CDR3 region: CASSLGVAGRTDTQYF. CDR3 nucleotide sequence: TGTGCCAGCAGTTTAGGTGTCGCAGGGCGGACAGATACGCAGTATTTT. The genes are TRBV28 and TRBJ2-3; TRBD1 is a possible D gene (5 bases). This CDR3 comprises 16 residues. Germline V gives CDR1 MDHEN, CDR2 SYDVKM. Trimming cost V 2 bases and J 3 bases, with 15 bases left between them.

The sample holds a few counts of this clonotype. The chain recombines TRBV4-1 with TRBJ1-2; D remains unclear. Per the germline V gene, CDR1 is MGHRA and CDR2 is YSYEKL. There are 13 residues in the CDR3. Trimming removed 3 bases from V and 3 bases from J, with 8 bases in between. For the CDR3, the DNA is TGCGCCAGCAGCCAGGAGGGTGACTATGGCTACACCTTC. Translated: CASSQEGDYGYTF.

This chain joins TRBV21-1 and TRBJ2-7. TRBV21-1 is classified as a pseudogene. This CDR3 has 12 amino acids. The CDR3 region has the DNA TGTGCCAGCAGCTACAGAGGTTACGAGCAGTACTTC. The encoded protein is CASSYRGYEQYF.